This entry is about one TCR beta chain. At least ten counts were recorded for this clonotype. Its antigen remains undetermined. Base qualities were left out, and no much larger clone turns up one base away. This specimen belongs to a study of early T cells in non-severe SARS-CoV-2 infection (dated by TCRdb to the early 2020s). About the study as a whole: Bulk RNA from unsorted whole blood was used for TCR sequencing, so alpha and beta chains could not be paired.

Receptors were amplified or captured by 5' RACE. These reads were obtained on a NextSeq 500. In the TCR library protocol, unique molecular identifiers were attached to individual cDNA molecules to correct for PCR bias and sequencing error. Both TCR alpha and beta chains were sequenced, and tight co-correlation was observed between alpha and beta sequence abundances in each sample. On the authors' methods: Decombinator V4 was used to annotate the V gene, J gene and CDR3 of the TCR sequences. Expanded TCRs were defined as changing significantly between any two time points under a Poisson model with p below 0.0001. TCR abundances were normalised to the total number of TCRs sequenced per sample and were expressed as counts per million. MAIT TCRs were defined by TRAV1-2 paired with TRAJ12, TRAJ20 or TRAJ33, and iNKT TCRs by TRAV10 paired with TRAJ18. VDJdb, accessed 1 November 2021, was searched for CMV, EBV and SARS-CoV-2 annotated TCRs, excluding TCRs annotated for multiple antigens. The public reads were reprocessed in TCRdb via fastp at Q25 and MiXCR, keeping in-frame beta chains. One record per CDR3 amino acid sequence lists the most common genes and DNA. The V and J calls were determined by TCRdb, not by the authors. For this sample there are roughly 50,000 distinct CDR3 sequences; around 7.7% appear just once. 5.8% of the sample is in the top ten clones.

Paper-wide results and their limitations: Matching against VDJdb was skewed toward anti-spike CD8 responses, likely underestimated virus-specific expansions, and missed private and CD4 specificities.

This was a case-control study nested in a cohort of healthcare workers in London, UK, who had nasopharyngeal swab PCR tests and blood samples taken every week. Between 23 and 31 March 2020, the week of the UK lockdown, healthcare workers were enrolled and then followed up weekly for as long as 16 weeks. Between the V and J ends, shortened by 2 bases and 6 bases respectively, the junction contains 16 bases. Via the germline V gene (reference sequence), CDR1 is LNHNV and CDR2 YYDKDF. There are 16 amino acids in the CDR3, from cysteine to phenylalanine inclusive. Just the 48-base CDR3 DNA is kept, in frame starting at base 1.

Sequenced material: whole blood. The clonotype originates from an adult who was a healthcare worker with PCR-confirmed SARS-CoV-2 infection or an uninfected control (not recorded which). The chain was built from TRBV15 and TRBJ2-2, and perhaps TRBD2 as D gene, on 5 matching bases. CDR3 sequence: CATSRFEGVRAGELFF. The sequenced DNA is TGTGCCACCAGCAGATTTGAGGGAGTTCGGGCCGGGGAGCTGTTTTTT.